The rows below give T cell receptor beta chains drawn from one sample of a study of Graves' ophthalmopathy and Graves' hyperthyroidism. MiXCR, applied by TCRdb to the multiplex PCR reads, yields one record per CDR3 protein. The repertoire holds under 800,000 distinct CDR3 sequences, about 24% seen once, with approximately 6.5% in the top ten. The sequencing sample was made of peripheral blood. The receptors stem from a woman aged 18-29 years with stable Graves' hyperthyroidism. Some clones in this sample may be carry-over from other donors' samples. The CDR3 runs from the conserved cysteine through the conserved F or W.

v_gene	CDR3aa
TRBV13	CASSSRLPGQYGYTF
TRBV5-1	CASSVAGINQPQHF
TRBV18	CASSPQGYYGYTF
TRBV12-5	CASGLNQPQHF
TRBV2	CASSESLGYGYTF
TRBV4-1	CASSGTGNLYEQYF
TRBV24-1	CATAGPGQGSYNEQFF
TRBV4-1	CASSQERGAGGGETQYF
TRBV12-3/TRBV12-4	CASSFVKAHEQYF
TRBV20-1	CSAWTSGDEQYF